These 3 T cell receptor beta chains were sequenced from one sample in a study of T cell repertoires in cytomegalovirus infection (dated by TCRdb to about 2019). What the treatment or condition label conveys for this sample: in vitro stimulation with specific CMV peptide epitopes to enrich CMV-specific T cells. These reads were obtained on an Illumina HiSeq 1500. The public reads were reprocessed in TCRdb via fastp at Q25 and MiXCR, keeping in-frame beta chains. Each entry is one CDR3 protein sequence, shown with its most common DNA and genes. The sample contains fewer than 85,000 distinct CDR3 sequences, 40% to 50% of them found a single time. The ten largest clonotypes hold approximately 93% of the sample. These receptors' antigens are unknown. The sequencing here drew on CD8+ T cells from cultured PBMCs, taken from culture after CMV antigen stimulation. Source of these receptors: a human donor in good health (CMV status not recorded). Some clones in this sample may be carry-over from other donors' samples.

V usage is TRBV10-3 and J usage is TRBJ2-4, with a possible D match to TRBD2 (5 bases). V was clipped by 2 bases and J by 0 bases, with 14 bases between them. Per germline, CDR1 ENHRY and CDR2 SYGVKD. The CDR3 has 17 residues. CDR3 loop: CAISEGPGVLAKNIQYF. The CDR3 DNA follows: TGTGCCATCAGTGAGGGACCCGGGGTGCTAGCCAAAAACATTCAGTACTTC.

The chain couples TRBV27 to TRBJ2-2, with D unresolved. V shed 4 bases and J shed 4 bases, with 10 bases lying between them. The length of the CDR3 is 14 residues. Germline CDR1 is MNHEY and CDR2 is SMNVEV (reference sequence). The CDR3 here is CASSSELSTGELFF. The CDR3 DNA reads TGTGCCAGCAGTTCCGAATTATCCACCGGGGAGCTGTTTTTT.

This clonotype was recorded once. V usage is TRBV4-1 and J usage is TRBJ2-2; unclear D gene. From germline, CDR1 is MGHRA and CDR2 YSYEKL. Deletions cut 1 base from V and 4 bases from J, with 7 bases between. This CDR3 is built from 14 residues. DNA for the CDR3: TGCGCCAGCAGCCAAGGGAGTGTCACCGGGGAGCTGTTTTTT. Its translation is CASSQGSVTGELFF.